This TCR beta chain appears in the sequencing data of a study of cytomegalovirus exposure and HLA in healthy donors. The donors were part of the validation cohort of 120 subjects. That cohort was separate from the first cohort, which comprised under 750 subjects. Study-wide findings and caveats: There were a few CMV-associated chains whose specificity for CMV antigens was confirmed in vitro. Most TCR sequences were uncommon, yet certain public TCRs appeared in many donors. The listing of 150 to 200 TCR beta chains classed them as cytomegalovirus-associated.

Turning to this clone: The antigen is not known.

The table came from immunoSEQ multiplex PCR; TCRdb's copy has only in-frame clones and leaves some out. The sample contains roughly 150,000 clones, around 87% of which appear only once. The J segment lost 1 base and the V segment lost 7 bases, leaving 5 bases of the junction unmatched. Germline assignment: CDR1 MNHNS and CDR2 SASEGT. CDR3 length equals 15 residues. The TCR was taken from a man younger than 35 in good health and CMV-seropositive. This chain joins TRBV6-1 and TRBJ2-2; 8 bases are shared with TRBD1. The sequenced material came from PBMCs. CDR3 DNA sequence: TGTGCCAGCACCCCGGGACAGGAGAACACCGGGGAGCTGTTTTTT. Residues: CASTPGQENTGELFF.